The rows below give T cell receptor beta chains drawn from one sample of a study of control samples from healthy donors and cancer patients. The protocol was immunoSEQ multiplex PCR, while the TCRdb copy is restricted to in-frame clones and leaves out a portion. The sample consists of around 140,000 clones, approximately 93% of them appearing once. Sequencing was carried out using blood. The receptors stem from a man between 18 and 35 years old in good health. The CDR3 runs from the conserved cysteine through the conserved F or W. D genes are given only for firm matches. For some rows the clone size is stated as once, few or many, or as a class when expanded; others skip it.

TRBD1	TRBJ1-4	TRBV5-1	-	TGCGCCAGCAGCTTCACCGGGACAGGGGCTGGGAATGAAAAACTGTTTTTT	CASSFTGTGAGNEKLFF
-	TRBJ1-2	TRBV2	-	TGTGCCAGCTGTTTGACCCCGCGGGGCTACACCTTC	CASCLTPRGYTF
-	TRBJ1-1	TRBV7-6	-	TGTGCCAGCAGCTTAGCGCGCGGGGTTATGGTCTTT	CASSLARGVMVF
TRBD1	TRBJ2-1	TRBV4-3	few	TGCGCCAGCAGCCAAGATGGTGGGACAGGGGTGGGTAACGAGCAGTTCTTC	CASSQDGGTGVGNEQFF
TRBD2	TRBJ2-7	TRBV13	-	TGTGCCAGCAGCTCCCACATAAGAGCGGGAGAACAGTACTTC	CASSSHIRAGEQYF
-	TRBJ2-1	TRBV27	once	TGTGCCAGCAGTTTATACTTGGCGGGGGCGCGCTACAATGAGCAGTTCTTC	CASSLYLAGARYNEQFF
TRBD1	TRBJ1-2	TRBV13	-	TGTGCCAGCAGCTCAGGACAGGGATATGCTGGCTACACCTTC	CASSSGQGYAGYTF
-	TRBJ2-2	TRBV5-6	-	TGTGCCAGCAGCTTGTTTCTCTCACCTCCGGACTACGGGGAGCTGTTTTTT	CASSLFLSPPDYGELFF
TRBD1	TRBJ1-1	TRBV6-6	-	TGTGCCAGCAACACACAGGGGGGCAAGGACACTGAAGCTTTCTTT	CASNTQGGKDTEAFF
-	TRBJ1-4	TRBV30	-	TGTGCCTGGAGTGTAAATTCTAATGAAAAACTGTTTTTT	CAWSVNSNEKLFF